This is a list of T cell receptor beta chains from one sample in a study of vaccination and CD4 T cells after COVID-19. No antigen has been identified for these receptors. TCRdb used MiXCR to reprocess the PCR reads, holding one entry per CDR3 protein. The top ten clones hold roughly 6.3% of a sample with roughly 20,000 distinct CDR3 sequences, more than 40% of them seen once. Sequenced here: CD4+ T cells from blood, cultured in vitro, sampled before SARS-CoV-2 vaccination. These receptors were taken from a human donor who had recovered from COVID-19. The CDR3 runs from the conserved cysteine through the conserved F or W. A D gene is named only where the DNA matches it firmly. Clone size is given for some rows only: seen once, a few or many times, or a class if the clone is expanded.

cdr3_nt,cdr3_aa,v_call,clone_size,j_call,d_call
TGTGCCAGCAGCCCGACGGGCGTTAGCAATCAGCCCCAGCATTTT,CASSPTGVSNQPQHF,TRBV6-1,few,TRBJ1-5,NA
TGTGCCAGCAGCGTGGGACTAGCGGGGCATGAGCAGTTCTTC,CASSVGLAGHEQFF,TRBV7-6,few,TRBJ2-1,TRBD2
TGTGCCTCCCAGGGACAGGTAAACACTGAAGCTTTCTTT,CASQGQVNTEAFF,TRBV30,NA,TRBJ1-1,TRBD1
TGTGCCAGCAGCTTACCGGGACAGGGGAGTAGGACTGAAGCTTTCTTT,CASSLPGQGSRTEAFF,TRBV7-9,NA,TRBJ1-1,TRBD1
TGTGCCAACCCGACCCGACAGGGTAGGTACTTC,CANPTRQGRYF,TRBV10-3,NA,TRBJ2-7,TRBD1
TGTGCCAGCAGCCGGGACAGAACCGGGGAGCTGTTTTTT,CASSRDRTGELFF,TRBV7-2,NA,TRBJ2-2,TRBD1
TGCGCCAGCAGCCACGTAGGGACAGACTATGGCTACACCTTC,CASSHVGTDYGYTF,TRBV4-1,NA,TRBJ1-2,TRBD1
TGTGCCAGCAGTTTGGGAGCGGGAGCCACCGGGGAGCTGTTTTTT,CASSLGAGATGELFF,TRBV27,few,TRBJ2-2,TRBD2
TGTGCCAGCAGCCCGGGCTTCGAGTTGAACACTGAAGCTTTCTTT,CASSPGFELNTEAFF,TRBV7-9,NA,TRBJ1-1,NA
TGTGCCAGCAGCCAAGAAGGACAGGCGAGCGAGGCCCAGTACTTC,CASSQEGQASEAQYF,TRBV4-2,NA,TRBJ2-5,TRBD1
TGTGCCAGTAGTCCCCCCGGGACACTTTATGGCTACACCTTC,CASSPPGTLYGYTF,TRBV19,NA,TRBJ1-2,NA